This T cell receptor (beta chain) was observed in a study of blood T cell repertoires in COVID-19. Data came from immunoSEQ multiplex PCR; TCRdb stores just in-frame clones and leaves some out. This sample has approximately 250,000 clones; around 84% occur once, and the top ten carry 1.5%. V lost 5 bases and J 6 bases, leaving 10 bases between the germline ends. The CDR3 runs 13 residues. Germline V lookup: CDR1 SGHAT, CDR2 FQNNGV. Only a few counts were recorded for this clone. The TCR originated in a woman aged 40 to 49 who had recovered from COVID-19. Sequencing used peripheral blood. V usage is TRBV11-2 and J usage is TRBJ2-2; perhaps TRBD2 as D (5 bases). The CDR3 region is CASSPSGAGELFF. The CDR3 bases are TGTGCCAGCAGCCCCTCCGGGGCCGGGGAGCTGTTTTTT.